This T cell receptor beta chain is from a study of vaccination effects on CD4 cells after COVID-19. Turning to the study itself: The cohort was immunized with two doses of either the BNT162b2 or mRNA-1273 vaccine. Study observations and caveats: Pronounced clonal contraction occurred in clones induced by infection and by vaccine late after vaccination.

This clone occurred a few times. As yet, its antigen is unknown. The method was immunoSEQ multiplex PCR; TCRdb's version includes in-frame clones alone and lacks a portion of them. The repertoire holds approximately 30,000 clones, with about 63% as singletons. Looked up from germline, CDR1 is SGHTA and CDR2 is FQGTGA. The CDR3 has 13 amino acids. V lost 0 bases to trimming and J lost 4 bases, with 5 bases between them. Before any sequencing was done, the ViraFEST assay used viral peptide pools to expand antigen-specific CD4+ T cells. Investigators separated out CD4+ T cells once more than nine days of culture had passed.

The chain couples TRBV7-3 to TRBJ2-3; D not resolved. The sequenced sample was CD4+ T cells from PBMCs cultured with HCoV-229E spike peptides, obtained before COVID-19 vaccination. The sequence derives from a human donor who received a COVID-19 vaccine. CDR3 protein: CASSLTGPDTQYF. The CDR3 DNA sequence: TGTGCCAGCAGCTTAACCGGGCCAGATACGCAGTATTTT.